Presented here are 8 T cell receptor beta chains from one specimen sequenced in a study of T cell responses to AZD1222 COVID-19 vaccine. Clones were read by immunoSEQ multiplex PCR, and TCRdb kept only the in-frame ones, dropping some. The table includes some 200,000 clones, about 92% detected once. The sample was peripheral blood, taken on day 0 of AZD1222 vaccination. Receptors were obtained from an adult in good health.

The rearrangement uses TRBV27 and TRBJ2-7; D ambiguous. There are 12 residues in the CDR3. CDR1 and CDR2 (germline): MNHEY, SMNVEV (reference sequence). V lost 7 bases to trimming and J lost 3 bases, with 10 bases between them. The CDR3 spells CASKLLGYEQYF. CDR3 sequence (DNA): TGTGCCAGCAAACTATTAGGCTACGAGCAGTACTTC.

The rearrangement links TRBV5-5 to TRBJ1-1; a possible D gene is TRBD1 (5 bases). V was trimmed by 4 bases and J by 2 bases, leaving 9 bases between them. This CDR3 has 13 amino acids. Germline V lookup: CDR1 SGHKS, CDR2 YYEKEE (reference sequence). DNA for the CDR3: TGTGCCAGCAGCCACAGGACCAACACTGAAGCTTTCTTT. It specifies CASSHRTNTEAFF.

The rearrangement joins TRBV28 to TRBJ1-5, with 8 positions matching TRBD1. V lost 6 bases and J lost 1; bases outside the gene matches: 8. Germline V gene data show CDR1 as MDHEN and CDR2 as SYDVKM. This CDR3 is 16 amino acids long. The CDR3 DNA reads as TGTGCCAGCAGCTGGACAGGGATTGGGAGCAATCAGCCCCAGCATTTT. This encodes CASSWTGIGSNQPQHF.

This chain joins TRBV7-9 and TRBJ1-5, with D possibly being TRBD1 (5 bases). There are 11 residues in the CDR3. Germline V CDR1 and CDR2: SEHNR, FQNEAQ (reference sequence). Trimming stripped 4 bases from V and 9 bases from J, with 7 bases between. CDR3 coding DNA: TGTGCCAGCAGCTGGGGGGGGCCCCAGCATTTT. This codes for CASSWGGPQHF.

This chain uses TRBV30 with TRBJ1-1; D is uncertain. The germline V and J ends were trimmed by 0 bases and 5 bases, with 10 bases remaining between them. The CDR3 is made up of 13 amino acids. Germline CDR1 GTSNPN, CDR2 SVGIG (reference sequence). CDR3 nucleotide sequence: TGTGCCTGGAGTGTATTCTCTTCTACTGAAGCTTTCTTT. Translated, it gives CAWSVFSSTEAFF.

Only one count was recorded for this clone. The chain is built from TRBV11-3 and TRBJ1-1, with TRBD1 as a possible D gene (5 bases). The CDR3 contains 14 residues. Germline V lookup: CDR1 SGHNT, CDR2 YENEEA. Trimming removed 3 bases from V and 1 base from J, with 9 bases in between. CDR3 region: CASSLGRRNTEAFF. Here the CDR3 DNA reads TGTGCCAGCAGCTTGGGACGGAGGAACACTGAAGCTTTCTTT.

This clone was detected a few times. The V and J genes are TRBV3-1 (or the pseudogene TRBV3-2) and TRBJ2-7; D unclear. Germline V gene data show CDR1 as LGHDT and CDR2 as YNNKEL (reference sequence). The V gene lost 0 bases and the J gene lost 7 bases, with 10 bases spanning the gap. This CDR3 is 13 amino acids long. The CDR3 is CASSQDGVKEQYF. The DNA of the CDR3 is TGTGCCAGCAGCCAAGATGGGGTAAAAGAGCAGTACTTC.

The chain links TRBV20-1 to TRBJ1-2, with D perhaps TRBD1 (5 bases). The CDR3 loop spans 10 amino acids. Trimming removed 6 bases at V and 6 bases at J, with 8 bases between. Germline assignment: CDR1 DFQATT and CDR2 SNEGSKA (reference sequence). This chain's CDR3 is CSAGPNGYTF. The DNA for the CDR3 is TGCAGTGCGGGACCCAATGGCTACACCTTC.